This T cell receptor beta chain appears in the sequencing data of a study of cytomegalovirus exposure and HLA in healthy donors. The donors were part of the validation cohort of some 120 subjects. That cohort was separate from the first cohort, which comprised fewer than 800 subjects. Unmatched junction bases numbered 0, after V lost 3 bases and J lost 2 bases. The length of the CDR3 is 13 residues. Germline assignment: CDR1 KGHSH and CDR2 LQKENI. This clone was seen a single time. Its antigen is not known. The repertoire was sequenced with immunoSEQ multiplex PCR; TCRdb's copy has only in-frame clones and lacks some. The profile shows some 140,000 clones, about 80% of them singletons. Study conclusions and caveats: Three chains linked to CMV were shown in vitro to be specific for CMV antigens. The study listed under 200 cytomegalovirus-associated TCR beta chains. Many donors shared some public TCRs, even though most TCR sequences were rare.

This sequence was found in a man aged 25 to 40 in good health and CMV-seropositive. The V call is TRBV18, the J call TRBJ2-5, with TRBD1 matching over 7 bases. The sequencing sample was made of PBMCs. The CDR3 bases are TGTGCCAGCTCACCGGGACAGCAAGAGACCCAGTACTTC. Translating it yields CASSPGQQETQYF.